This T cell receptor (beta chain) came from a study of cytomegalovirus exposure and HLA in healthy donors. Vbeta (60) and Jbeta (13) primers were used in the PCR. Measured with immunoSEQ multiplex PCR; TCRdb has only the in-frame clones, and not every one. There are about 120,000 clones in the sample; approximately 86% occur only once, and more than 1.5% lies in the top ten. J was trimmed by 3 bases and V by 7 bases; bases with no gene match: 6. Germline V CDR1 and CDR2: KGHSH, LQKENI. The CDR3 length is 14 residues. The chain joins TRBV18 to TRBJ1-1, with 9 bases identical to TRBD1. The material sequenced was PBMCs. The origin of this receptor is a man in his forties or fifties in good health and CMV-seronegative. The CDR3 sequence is CASLKGTGHTEAFF. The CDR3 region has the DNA TGTGCCAGCTTGAAAGGGACAGGGCACACTGAAGCTTTCTTT. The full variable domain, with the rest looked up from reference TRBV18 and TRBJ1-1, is NAGVMQNPRHLVRRRGQEARLRCSPMKGHSHVYWYRQLPEEGLKFMVYLQKENIIDESGMPKERFSAEFPKEGPSILRIQQVVRGDSAAYFCASLKGTGHTEAFFGQGTRLTVV.